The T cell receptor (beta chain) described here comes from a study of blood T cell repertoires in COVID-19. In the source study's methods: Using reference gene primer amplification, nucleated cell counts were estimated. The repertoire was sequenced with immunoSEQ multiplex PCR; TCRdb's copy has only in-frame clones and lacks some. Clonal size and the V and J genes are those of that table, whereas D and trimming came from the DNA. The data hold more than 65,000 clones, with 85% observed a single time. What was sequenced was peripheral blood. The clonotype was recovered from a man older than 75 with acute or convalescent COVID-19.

The CDR3 region has the DNA TGTGCCAGCAGCCACTCCGGTGCCGGACTTGCCTACGAGCAGTACTTC. As protein: CASSHSGAGLAYEQYF. The gene calls are TRBV4-2 and TRBJ2-7; D may be TRBD2 (5 bases). In germline, CDR1 is LGHNA, CDR2 YNFKEQ. The CDR3 consists of 16 residues. Trimming shortened V by 3 bases and J by 2 bases, and 17 bases separated the two germline ends.